The next 32 T cell receptor beta chains were all read from a single sample in a study of blood T cell repertoires in COVID-19. Profiled with immunoSEQ multiplex PCR; TCRdb holds only in-frame clones, not every one. The sample gives about 110,000 clones, 75% to 80% of which show up once; around 15% is in the top ten. Sequenced input: peripheral blood. The receptors shown here come from an elderly woman with active or convalescent COVID-19.

This clone was recorded only once. The V and J genes are TRBV5-1 and TRBJ2-4, with a possible D match to TRBD2 (6 bases). The CDR3 covers 18 residues. V lost 0 bases and J 0 bases, leaving 16 bases between the germline ends. Germline values: CDR1 SGHRS, CDR2 YFSETQ. CDR3: CASSLVLTGGLAKNIQYF. The CDR3 DNA sequence: TGCGCCAGCAGCTTGGTGCTTACTGGGGGACTAGCCAAAAACATTCAGTACTTC.

This clone has just a few counts. CDR3 amino acids: CASQTDRERHGYTF. CDR3 coding DNA: TGTGCCAGTCAGACGGACAGGGAAAGACATGGCTACACCTTC. The J gene is TRBJ1-2, the V gene TRBV19; 8 bases align to TRBD1. V dropped 8 bases and J dropped 6; count of bases not matched to a gene: 11. The CDR3 length is 14 residues. The germline V gene encodes CDR1 LNHDA and CDR2 SQIVND (reference sequence).

This clone was detected only a few times. The genes are TRBV30 and TRBJ2-3; 8 positions agree with TRBD2. Germline lookup yields CDR1 GTSNPN and CDR2 SVGIG (reference sequence). The CDR3 runs 15 residues. The junction had 5 bases not matched to a gene; V was cut back by 1 base and J by 2 bases. For the CDR3, the DNA is TGTGCCTGGAGTGACGGACTAGCCCTCACAGATACGCAGTATTTT. Its translation is CAWSDGLALTDTQYF. The full variable domain, with the rest looked up from reference TRBV30 and TRBJ2-3, is SQTIHQWPATLVQPVGSPLSLECTVEGTSNPNLYWYRQAAGRGLQLLFYSVGIGQISSEVPQNLSASRPQDRQFILSSKKLLLSDSGFYLCAWSDGLALTDTQYFGPGTRLTVL.

This clone appeared a few times. The rearrangement links TRBV4-3 to TRBJ2-3; D ambiguous. Deletions cut 1 base from V and 0 bases from J, with 11 bases between. This CDR3 is built from 16 residues. Germline V lookup: CDR1 LGHNA, CDR2 YSLEER. CDR3 DNA: TGCGCCAGCAGCCAAGTCCCGTCCCCTAGCACAGATACGCAGTATTTT. This translates into CASSQVPSPSTDTQYF.

The J gene is TRBJ2-7, the V gene TRBV28, with TRBD1 matching over 10 bases. Germline V gene sequence: CDR1 MDHEN, CDR2 SYDVKM. V was clipped by 2 bases and J by 6 bases; unmatched bases: 10. The CDR3 is made up of 16 amino acids. The CDR3 DNA is TGTGCCAGCAGTTTACTACCGGGACAGGGGATCTCCGAGCAGTACTTC. Its translation: CASSLLPGQGISEQYF.

The rearrangement joins TRBV27 to TRBJ2-7, with 7 bases lining up with TRBD2. Per germline, CDR1 MNHEY and CDR2 SMNVEV (reference sequence). V lost 4 bases to trimming and J lost 4 bases; unmatched junction nucleotides: 13. The CDR3 is 16 residues long. CDR3 coding DNA: TGTGCCAGCAGTTCCCCCTTTAGAGCGGGATTTTACGAGCAGTACTTC. Its protein product is CASSSPFRAGFYEQYF.

The chain uses TRBV11-2 and TRBJ2-3; D perhaps matches TRBD2 (5 bases). The germline V gene has CDR1 SGHAT and CDR2 FQNNGV. This CDR3 contains 13 residues. The V end lost 0 bases, the J end lost 15 bases, and 16 bases lay between the germline ends. CDR3 in amino acids: CASSLEPRGRQYF. Written as DNA, the CDR3 is TGTGCCAGCAGCTTAGAGCCGCGAGGGAGACAATATTTT.

The genes are TRBV30 and TRBJ2-3, with a tentative D call TRBD1 (5 bases). Germline CDR1 and CDR2: GTSNPN and SVGIG (reference sequence). There are 12 residues in the CDR3. In nucleotides, the CDR3 is TGTGCAGGGGCTAGAGGAACAGATACGCAGTATTTT. Translation gives CAGARGTDTQYF.

The V call is TRBV19, the J call TRBJ1-5, with D uncertain. The CDR3 has 16 amino acids. Germline V gene lookup returns CDR1 LNHDA and CDR2 SQIVND (reference sequence). Trimming pared 1 base from V and 5 bases from J, leaving 15 bases between. CDR3: CASSIGVSGRHQPQHF. The CDR3 DNA follows: TGTGCCAGTAGTATAGGAGTCAGTGGGAGACATCAGCCCCAGCATTTT.

This chain links TRBV9 with TRBJ1-1; possible D gene TRBD1, 6 bases. With 5 bases removed from V and 10 bases from J, the gap between germline ends came to 15 bases. The germline V gene encodes CDR1 SGDLS and CDR2 YYNGEE. The CDR3 loop spans 12 amino acids. CDR3 in DNA: TGTGCCAGCAGTAGGGACACGGCCCGAGCTTTCTTT. It is translated as CASSRDTARAFF.

The rearrangement uses TRBV4-1 and TRBJ1-4; no firm D call. The CDR3 loop spans 14 amino acids. Per germline, CDR1 MGHRA and CDR2 YSYEKL. V lost 8 bases and J lost 0, with 10 bases in between. CDR3: CASQSVATNEKLFF. In DNA, the CDR3 is TGCGCCAGCCAGTCAGTTGCAACTAATGAAAAACTGTTTTTT.

This clone was detected only once. The chain carries TRBV5-1 and TRBJ2-1, with a possible D match to TRBD1 (7 bases). The V gene lost 1 base and the J gene lost 6 bases, with 17 bases spanning the gap. This CDR3 comprises 16 residues. In germline, CDR1 is SGHRS, CDR2 YFSETQ. The CDR3 DNA follows: TGCGCCAGCAGCTTGTCGACAGGGAGGTGGAGCAATGAGCAGTTCTTC. Amino acids: CASSLSTGRWSNEQFF.

For the CDR3, the DNA is TGTGCCAGCAGGGGGGGAGGGAGAACTAACTATGGCTACACCTTC. It codes for CASRGGGRTNYGYTF. The rearrangement uses TRBV6-6 and TRBJ1-2, with D possibly TRBD1 on 5 matching bases. This CDR3 has 15 amino acids. Trimming cost V 6 bases and J 0 bases, with 14 bases left between them. Germline V gives CDR1 MNHNY, CDR2 SVGAGI (reference sequence).

CDR3 residues: CASTQQTLHNEQFF. CDR3 nucleotides: TGTGCCAGCACCCAGCAGACACTGCACAATGAGCAGTTCTTC. The chain combines TRBV2 with TRBJ2-1; D uncertain. With 7 bases removed from V and 5 bases from J, the gap between germline ends came to 15 bases. CDR1 and CDR2 (germline): SNHLY, FYNNEI. The CDR3 has 14 residues.

This rearrangement joins TRBV18 to TRBJ2-5, with TRBD2 as a possible D gene (6 bases). V was clipped by 4 bases and J by 5 bases, with 11 bases between them. The germline V gene has CDR1 KGHSH and CDR2 LQKENI. The CDR3 loop spans 13 amino acids. The DNA of the CDR3 is TGTGCCAGCTCACGGGAGGAGGGGGAGACCCAGTACTTC. It yields the protein CASSREEGETQYF.

This chain joins TRBV7-3 and TRBJ1-2; weak D call: TRBD1 (6 bases). Germline V gene lookup returns CDR1 SGHTA and CDR2 FQGTGA. CDR3 length: 15 residues. Deletions cut 5 bases from V and 5 bases from J, with 18 bases between. CDR3 amino acids: CASSPTVDSVYGYTF. DNA for the CDR3: TGTGCCAGCAGCCCCACCGTGGACAGTGTATATGGCTACACCTTC.

This chain uses TRBV15 with TRBJ1-5, with D possibly being TRBD1 (5 bases). The CDR3 has 13 amino acids. The germline CDR1 and CDR2 sequences are LNHNV and YYDKDF (reference sequence). The V end was cut by 6 bases, the J end by 1 base, with 7 bases between. This chain's CDR3 is CATRGPSNQPQHF. The CDR3 region has the DNA TGTGCCACCAGGGGGCCGAGCAATCAGCCCCAGCATTTT.

The chain carries TRBV10-3 and TRBJ1-2, with 7 bases that match TRBD1. J was trimmed by 4 bases and V by 3 bases; bases with no gene match: 2. Germline V gives CDR1 ENHRY, CDR2 SYGVKD. The CDR3 extends over 13 amino acids. In DNA, the CDR3 is TGTGCCATCAGTGATCGGACAGGCTATGGCTACACCTTC. It translates to CAISDRTGYGYTF.

The chain combines TRBV30 with TRBJ2-7, with 12 nucleotides matching TRBD2. The CDR3 loop spans 18 amino acids. CDR1 and CDR2 from the germline V gene are GTSNPN and SVGIG (reference sequence). V trimming: 2 bases; J trimming: 0 bases; junction bases outside the gene matches: 11. In nucleotides, the CDR3 is TGTGCCTGGAGTAGGGAACTAGCGGGAGGAAAAAGCTCCTACGAGCAGTACTTC. Its protein product is CAWSRELAGGKSSYEQYF.

CDR3 nucleotides: TGCGCCAGCAGCCAAGTTCTATCTAGCGGGACCACCTACGAGCAGTACTTC. This codes for CASSQVLSSGTTYEQYF. The genes are TRBV4-1 and TRBJ2-7; 9 bases fit TRBD2. The CDR3 loop spans 17 amino acids. CDR1 is MGHRA, CDR2 YSYEKL, per germline. V dropped 1 base and J dropped 2; count of bases not matched to a gene: 9.

V is TRBV28 and J is TRBJ1-2; D uncertain. The germline V gene encodes CDR1 MDHEN and CDR2 SYDVKM. Trimming shortened V by 3 bases and J by 6 bases, and 20 bases separated the two germline ends. This CDR3 is built from 16 residues. Written as DNA, the CDR3 is TGTGCCAGCAGTTTGGACCTCCTTTTTAGGGAGAATGGCTACACCTTC. Its protein is CASSLDLLFRENGYTF.

This CDR3 reads CASSPMRLDTLDEQFF. Written as DNA, the CDR3 is TGTGCCAGCTCACCGATGCGACTAGATACTCTCGATGAGCAGTTCTTC. The chain uses TRBV18 and TRBJ2-1; a possible D gene is TRBD2 (6 bases). CDR3 length: 16 amino acids. Trimming shortened V by 3 bases and J by 8 bases, and 20 bases separated the two germline ends. Per the germline V gene, CDR1 is KGHSH and CDR2 is LQKENI. The full variable domain, rest sourced from reference TRBV18 and TRBJ2-1, is NAGVMQNPRHLVRRRGQEARLRCSPMKGHSHVYWYRQLPEEGLKFMVYLQKENIIDESGMPKERFSAEFPKEGPSILRIQQVVRGDSAAYFCASSPMRLDTLDEQFFGPGTRLTVL.

The chain combines TRBV7-2 with TRBJ2-7, with D tentatively TRBD2 (6 bases). CDR1 is SGHTA, CDR2 FQGNSA, per germline. This CDR3 comprises 19 residues. V was cut by 5 bases and J by 2 bases, with 28 bases left in between. The CDR3 protein is CASSRIGGATFYGAYEQYF. In DNA form, the CDR3 reads TGTGCCAGCAGCCGCATTGGAGGGGCGACATTTTACGGTGCCTACGAGCAGTACTTC.

CDR3 region: CASSTQGATEAFF. The CDR3 DNA follows: TGCGCCAGCAGCACCCAGGGGGCCACTGAAGCTTTCTTT. V is TRBV5-1 and J is TRBJ1-1; 8 nucleotides line up with TRBD1. The CDR3 is 13 amino acids. Germline assignment: CDR1 SGHRS and CDR2 YFSETQ. Unmatched junction bases numbered 3, after V lost 4 bases and J lost 4 bases. Complete variable domain (other parts from reference TRBV5-1 and TRBJ1-1): KAGVTQTPRYLIKTRGQQVTLSCSPISGHRSVSWYQQTPGQGLQFLFEYFSETQRNKGNFPGRFSGRQFSNSRSEMNVSTLELGDSALYLCASSTQGATEAFFGQGTRLTVV.

This chain joins TRBV3-1 (or the pseudogene TRBV3-2) and TRBJ2-1; 13 bases map to TRBD2. The germline gives CDR1 LGHDT, CDR2 YNNKEL (reference sequence). The CDR3 runs to 20 residues. The V and J ends lost 3 bases and 4 bases, in that order; junction bases with no gene match: 15. In DNA, the CDR3 is TGTGCCAGCAGCCAGGGACTAGCGGGACCACCGAGGACCCGTTACAATGAGCAGTTCTTC. Amino acid sequence: CASSQGLAGPPRTRYNEQFF.

The chain combines TRBV2 with TRBJ2-7; 7 bases are shared with TRBD1. V was pared by 3 bases and J by 2 bases, with 7 bases of the junction left unmatched. CDR1 is SNHLY, CDR2 FYNNEI, per germline. The CDR3 totals 15 residues. The CDR3 protein is CASSEPRDRAYEQYF. The CDR3 DNA follows: TGTGCCAGCAGTGAGCCCCGGGACAGAGCCTACGAGCAGTACTTC.

The chain uses TRBV5-1 and TRBJ1-1; 7 bases match TRBD1. After removal of 0 bases from V and 4 bases from J, the junction contained 6 bases not matched to a gene. The CDR3 contains 15 residues. Germline lookup yields CDR1 SGHRS and CDR2 YFSETQ. CDR3 sequence reads: CASSLASAGGTEAFF. DNA of the CDR3: TGCGCCAGCAGCTTGGCCTCGGCAGGGGGCACTGAAGCTTTCTTT.

The chain couples TRBV12-3 or TRBV12-4 to TRBJ2-3; D is unclear. The CDR3 contains 13 residues. The V end lost 6 bases, the J end lost 0 bases, and 7 bases lay between the germline ends. This chain's CDR3 is CASRTHSTDTQYF. CDR3 nucleotides: TGTGCCAGCAGAACTCACAGCACAGATACGCAGTATTTT.

This sequence joins TRBV28 and TRBJ1-1; weak D call: TRBD1 (5 bases). CDR3 length: 14 amino acids. The V gene lost 4 bases and the J gene lost 12 bases, with 21 bases spanning the gap. Looked up from germline, CDR1 is MDHEN and CDR2 is SYDVKM. The CDR3 loop is CASSSAEARRGTFF. The CDR3 DNA reads TGTGCCAGCAGTTCCGCCGAGGCCCGAAGGGGAACTTTCTTT.

The chain recombines TRBV2 with TRBJ2-1, with 10 positions matching TRBD2. Germline-derived CDR1 and CDR2 are SNHLY and FYNNEI. The CDR3 totals 16 residues. V shed 4 bases, J shed 5 bases, and the junction held 8 bases outside the gene matches. CDR3 protein: CASSGSPSGRNNEQFF. CDR3 coding DNA: TGTGCCAGCAGTGGTTCCCCTAGCGGGAGAAACAATGAGCAGTTCTTC.

V usage is TRBV11-2 and J usage is TRBJ2-7; D is undetermined. Trimming removed 1 base at V and 3 bases at J, with 10 bases between. CDR1 SGHAT and CDR2 FQNNGV come from the germline V gene. The CDR3 spans 14 residues. The CDR3 region has the DNA TGTGCCAGCAGCTTAGGAACTGTAGTCTACGAGCAGTACTTC. Protein product: CASSLGTVVYEQYF.

V gene TRBV6-6 combines with J gene TRBJ2-1; tentative D call: TRBD2 (6 bases). The CDR3 length is 14 residues. The V end was cut by 2 bases, the J end by 6 bases, with 11 bases between. The germline V gene encodes CDR1 MNHNY and CDR2 SVGAGI (reference sequence). The CDR3 loop reads CASSYRGLSNEQFF. The CDR3 DNA is TGTGCCAGCAGTTACCGGGGACTGTCCAATGAGCAGTTCTTC.